This T cell receptor beta chain stems from a study of early stage breast cancer tumors. Whole-study findings and limits: Tumors had roughly 2.4-fold higher T cell density and higher clonality than adjacent normal breast tissue.

Data came from immunoSEQ multiplex PCR; TCRdb stores just in-frame clones and leaves some out. The table lists a few thousand clones, about two thirds of them singletons. The CDR3 loop spans 14 amino acids. V gave up 2 bases and J gave up 1 base, with 9 bases separating them. The germline CDR1 and CDR2 sequences are SGHTA and FQGNSA. A remark on this clone: Its antigen is as yet unknown.

The receptor's source is a person aged 35 to 50 with breast cancer. V is TRBV7-2 and J is TRBJ2-7; D unresolved. Sequencing used breast tumor tissue. This chain's CDR3 is CASSLYVRSYEQYF. CDR3 coding DNA: TGTGCCAGCAGCTTATACGTGCGATCCTACGAGCAGTACTTC.